One sample yielded the 28 T cell receptor beta chains listed below, sequenced in a study of Graves' ophthalmopathy and Graves' hyperthyroidism. TCR beta CDR3 amplification used RNA transcripts. First-round RT-PCR used HTBI primers; second-round multiplex PCR followed. Each CDR3 protein is one row after TCRdb ran MiXCR on the multiplex PCR reads. The table has almost 750,000 distinct CDR3 sequences, approximately 40% seen once; the top ten hold less than 55%. Sequencing was performed on peripheral blood. All receptors come from an adult man with Graves' ophthalmopathy.

On this clonotype: One base away lies a much larger clone, so this may be a sequencing read error. J is TRBJ1-5 and V is TRBV24-1; a possible D gene is TRBD1 (6 bases). Germline CDR1 and CDR2: KGHDR and SFDVKD. The CDR3 is 12 residues long. V gave up 9 bases and J gave up 2 bases, with 7 bases separating them. DNA for the CDR3: TGTGCCACCCGGACAGGCAATCAGCCCCAGCATTTT. It encodes CATRTGNQPQHF.

This clonotype was observed at least ten times. The chain joins TRBV29-1 to TRBJ2-5; TRBD2 might be the D (5 bases). Trimming left V 7 bases short and J 5 bases short, with 17 bases between. Germline loops: CDR1 SQVTM, CDR2 ANQGSEA. CDR3 length: 13 amino acids. CDR3 sequence: CSAGHSPGETQYF. The CDR3, as DNA: TGCAGCGCCGGGCACAGCCCGGGGGAGACCCAGTACTTC. Full variable domain (remainder filled in from reference TRBV29-1 and TRBJ2-5): SAVISQKPSRDICQRGTSLTIQCQVDSQVTMMFWYRQQPGQSLTLIATANQGSEATYESGFVIDKFPISRPNLTFSTLTVSNMSPEDSSIYLCSAGHSPGETQYFGPGTRLLVL.

To note about this clonotype: A much larger clonotype is one base distant, so this may be a read error. The chain carries TRBV11-3 and TRBJ1-1; D gene unclear. The CDR3 covers 13 residues. The germline CDR1 and CDR2 sequences are SGHNT and YENEEA. The CDR3 reads CASSLDPGSEASF. Written as DNA, the CDR3 is TGTGCCAGCAGCTTAGATCCGGGGTCTGAAGCTTCCTTT.

The rearrangement links TRBV20-1 to TRBJ1-5, with D tentatively TRBD1 (5 bases). V lost 1 base, J lost 0 bases, and 28 bases lay in between. Germline V lookup: CDR1 DFQATT, CDR2 SNEGSKA (reference sequence). The CDR3 runs to 21 residues. CDR3 bases: TGCAGTGCTAGAGTAACCGGGACTCACGACGGTAGACCCCATAGCAATCAGCCCCAGCATTTT. As protein: CSARVTGTHDGRPHSNQPQHF.

Details on this clonotype: A much more abundant neighbour one base away suggests this may be a read error. The V gene is TRBV2, the J gene TRBJ1-1; D not resolved. Trimming stripped 2 bases from V and 6 bases from J, with 13 bases between. CDR3 length: 14 residues. CDR1 and CDR2 (germline): SNHLY, FYNNEI. The CDR3 DNA is TGTGCCAGCAGTGAAAAAGTCAGGTACTCTGAAGCTTTCTTT. It encodes CASSEKVRYSEAFF.

The chain joins TRBV5-8 to TRBJ2-7; 7 positions match TRBD2. CDR1 SGHTS and CDR2 YDEGEE come from the germline V gene. Losses at the gene ends were 5 bases for V and 6 bases for J; bases not matched to a gene: 8. The CDR3 is 13 residues long. The CDR3 spells CASRARTSSEQYF. As DNA, the CDR3 is TGTGCCAGCAGGGCACGGACTAGTTCCGAGCAGTACTTC. Complete variable domain (other parts from reference TRBV5-8 and TRBJ2-7): EAGVTQSPTHLIKTRGQQATLRCSPISGHTSVYWYQQALGLGLQFLLWYDEGEERNRGNFPPRFSGRQFPNYSSELNVNALELEDSALYLCASRARTSSEQYFGPGTRLTVT.

This clonotype occurred a few times. The chain links TRBV9 to TRBJ2-7; TRBD1 is a possible D gene (5 bases). This CDR3 has 14 amino acids. CDR1 is SGDLS, CDR2 YYNGEE, per germline. V shed 1 base and J shed 10 bases, with 18 bases lying between them. This chain's CDR3 is CASSVSQDTSRQYF. CDR3 DNA: TGTGCCAGCAGCGTATCACAGGACACCTCGAGACAGTACTTC.

The chain employs TRBV7-6 and TRBJ1-2; TRBD1 aligns across 7 bases. In germline, CDR1 is SGHVS, CDR2 FNYEAQ. The CDR3 consists of 15 residues. J lost 4 bases, V lost 5 bases, and 10 bases had no gene match. The CDR3 nucleotides read TGTGCCAGCAGCCGACTCACCGGGACAGTCTATGGCTACACCTTC. This sequence encodes CASSRLTGTVYGYTF.

This clonotype was seen more than once but under ten times. V usage is TRBV13 and J usage is TRBJ2-7; TRBD1 agrees at 7 bases. CDR3 size: 15 residues. Germline loops: CDR1 PRHDT, CDR2 FYEKMQ (reference sequence). The V gene end was trimmed by 6 bases and the J gene end by 3 bases; junction bases not matched to a gene: 11. The CDR3 coding sequence is TGTGCCAGCAGGAAGACAGGGTTTGGAGACTACGAGCAGTACTTC. This encodes CASRKTGFGDYEQYF.

The chain joins TRBV19 to TRBJ2-2; D may be TRBD2 (8 bases). Trimming took off 6 bases at V and 4 bases at J, with 27 bases between the two ends. Germline lookup yields CDR1 LNHDA and CDR2 SQIVND (reference sequence). The CDR3 extends over 19 amino acids. This CDR3 reads CASSGHRGWSGSATGELFF. The CDR3 nucleotides read TGTGCCAGTAGCGGCCACAGGGGTTGGAGCGGGAGTGCCACCGGGGAGCTGTTTTTT.

The J gene is TRBJ2-7, the V gene TRBV29-1; possible D gene TRBD2, 5 bases. Trimming stripped 8 bases from V and 2 bases from J, with 13 bases between. The CDR3 is made up of 12 amino acids. Germline V CDR1 and CDR2: SQVTM, ANQGSEA. The CDR3 nucleotides are TGCAGCTTAGGAGCGGCCACCTACGAGCAGTACTTC. Translated, it gives CSLGAATYEQYF.

In this sample, this clonotype turned up once. The chain joins TRBV20-1 to TRBJ2-2; TRBD1 agrees at 9 bases. V was pared by 3 bases and J by 7 bases, with 12 bases of the junction left unmatched. The CDR3 spans 16 residues. Germline V lookup: CDR1 DFQATT, CDR2 SNEGSKA (reference sequence). CDR3 DNA sequence: TGCAGTGCTAGCTCTTGGGACAGGGTTACGAACGGGGAGCTGTTTTTT. Its protein product is CSASSWDRVTNGELFF.

This clonotype showed up just once. The V and J genes are TRBV7-9 and TRBJ2-7, with 9 bases lining up with TRBD1. V was clipped by 5 bases and J by 5 bases; unmatched bases: 7. The V gene's germline CDR1 is SEHNR and CDR2 FQNEAQ (reference sequence). The CDR3 has 14 amino acids. The CDR3, as DNA: TGTGCCAGCAGCACTCGGACAGGGGCGAACGAGCAGTACTTC. It yields the protein CASSTRTGANEQYF.

This clonotype was observed once. A much larger clonotype is one base distant, so this may be a read error. V is TRBV19 and J is TRBJ1-1, with TRBD1 identical over 8 bases. From germline, CDR1 is LNHDA and CDR2 SQIVND (reference sequence). CDR3 size: 9 residues. As DNA, the CDR3 is TGTGCCAGTAGTTCCAGGGGGCCATTT. It is translated as CASSSRGPF.

The chain combines TRBV2 with TRBJ1-1, with no clear D. The CDR3 consists of 14 residues. Looked up from germline, CDR1 is SNHLY and CDR2 is FYNNEI. V lost 6 bases to trimming and J lost 4 bases, with 15 bases between them. CDR3 nucleotides: TGTGCCAGCAGAGGAGACGGCGCGTTCACTGAAGCTTTCTTT. This encodes CASRGDGAFTEAFF.

This clonotype was seen only a few times. The genes are TRBV5-5 and TRBJ2-7; D uncertain. This CDR3 spans 15 amino acids. V gave up 0 bases and J gave up 4 bases, with 14 bases separating them. CDR1 is SGHKS, CDR2 YYEKEE, per germline (reference sequence). This CDR3 is CASSLELLAGYEQYF. DNA of the CDR3: TGTGCCAGCAGCTTGGAACTATTGGCTGGGTACGAGCAGTACTTC.

This clonotype came up once. The CDR3 sequence: CASSGRRTNTGELFF. DNA for the CDR3: TGTGCCAGCAGTGGACGGCGGACGAACACCGGGGAGCTGTTTTTT. V is TRBV2 and J is TRBJ2-2; D not resolved. This CDR3 spans 15 amino acids. CDR1 and CDR2 (germline): SNHLY, FYNNEI. Between the trimmed V and J ends, which lost 4 bases and 0 bases, there was a span of 9 bases.

The chain employs TRBV6-5 and TRBJ2-7; TRBD1 aligns across 7 bases. CDR1 and CDR2 (germline): MNHEY, SVGAGI. The junction had 4 bases not matched to a gene; V was cut back by 6 bases and J by 5 bases. The CDR3 covers 12 residues. The CDR3: CASRSTGDEQYF. The CDR3 DNA sequence: TGTGCCAGCAGAAGCACAGGGGACGAGCAGTACTTC.

This clonotype was detected a few times. The chain recombines TRBV7-9 with TRBJ2-2, with D perhaps being TRBD1 or TRBD2 (5 bases each). Trimming took off 3 bases at V and 2 bases at J, with 16 bases between the two ends. In germline, CDR1 is SEHNR, CDR2 FQNEAQ (reference sequence). The CDR3 is 17 residues long. DNA for the CDR3: TGTGCCAGCAGCTTTCCCGGGACGGGACCTAACACCGGGGAGCTGTTTTTT. Its translation is CASSFPGTGPNTGELFF.

V and J are TRBV20-1 and TRBJ1-2; 8 bases fit TRBD1. Trimming took 0 bases from V and 7 from J; bases not matched to a gene: 13. Germline V gene lookup returns CDR1 DFQATT and CDR2 SNEGSKA (reference sequence). The CDR3 totals 16 residues. The CDR3 DNA reads TGCAGTGCTAGAGATCGGAGGACAGGGTCTTTGGGTGGCTACACCTTC. It is translated as CSARDRRTGSLGGYTF.

In regard to this clonotype: Germline is not matched at one junction end, which may reflect a read error. The V and J genes are TRBV2 and TRBJ1-2, with 8 positions matching TRBD1. The CDR3 runs 16 residues. Germline loops: CDR1 SNHLY, CDR2 FYNNEI. CDR3 DNA: TGTGCCAGCAGTGGGGGCCCTTCACAGGGGGACTATAGCTACACCTTC. It translates to CASSGGPSQGDYSYTF.

The chain is built from TRBV7-2 and TRBJ2-5; 8 positions match TRBD1. J lost 4 bases, V lost 10 bases, and 17 bases had no gene match. Germline assignment: CDR1 SGHTA and CDR2 FQGNSA. The CDR3 contains 16 residues. The CDR3 reads CATAADRGGGRETQYF. Written as DNA, the CDR3 is TGTGCCACTGCGGCAGACAGGGGTGGAGGGCGAGAGACCCAGTACTTC.

V is TRBV29-1 and J is TRBJ2-5; 12 nucleotides line up with TRBD2. Unmatched junction bases numbered 11, after V lost 6 bases and J lost 6 bases. The CDR3 has 15 residues. Germline V gene data show CDR1 as SQVTM and CDR2 as ANQGSEA. The CDR3 DNA reads as TGCAGCGTAGTGACTAGCGGGGGCCTCCAGCAGACCCAGTACTTC. Translating gives CSVVTSGGLQQTQYF.

The genes are TRBV15 and TRBJ2-5, with a possible D match to TRBD1 (6 bases). The CDR3 covers 13 residues. Trimming removed 5 bases at V and 4 bases at J, with 11 bases between. Germline CDR1 reads LNHNV; CDR2 reads YYDKDF (reference sequence). CDR3 residues: CATSGQLAETQYF. The DNA for the CDR3 is TGTGCCACCAGCGGACAGCTCGCAGAGACCCAGTACTTC.

This clonotype showed up just a few times. This chain joins TRBV6-6 and TRBJ1-1, with TRBD1 as a possible D gene (6 bases). Germline V gives CDR1 MNHNY, CDR2 SVGAGI (reference sequence). This CDR3 contains 11 residues. V was trimmed by 3 bases and J by 10 bases, leaving 9 bases between them. The CDR3 loop reads CASSYQGLAFF. CDR3 nucleotide sequence: TGTGCCAGCAGTTATCAGGGGTTAGCTTTCTTT.

The rearrangement uses TRBV29-1 and TRBJ2-3; TRBD1 agrees at 8 bases. CDR3 size: 12 residues. Germline-derived CDR1 and CDR2 are SQVTM and ANQGSEA. V shed 5 bases and J 5 bases; nucleotides not matched to a gene: 3. DNA for the CDR3: TGCAGCGTTCCGACAGGGGTAGATACGCAGTATTTT. Protein product: CSVPTGVDTQYF.

This clonotype occurred once. The missing conserved phenylalanine or tryptophan at the end of this CDR3 makes a read error likely. The rearrangement uses TRBV20-1 and TRBJ1-1, with TRBD1 identical over 7 bases. The CDR3 spans 13 residues. Germline CDR1 and CDR2: DFQATT and SNEGSKA (reference sequence). The V segment lost 5 bases and the J segment 1 base; nucleotides outside the gene matches: 4. The CDR3 DNA sequence: TGCAGTGCTGAACACAGGGGGAACACTGAAGCTTTCTCT. Translation gives CSAEHRGNTEAFS.

The sample holds many counts of this clonotype. The CDR3 DNA follows: TGTGCCAGCAGCCACAGGGAACCATGGGAGCAGTACTTC. Translated: CASSHREPWEQYF. This chain links TRBV7-2 with TRBJ2-7; tentatively, D is TRBD1 (6 bases). The CDR3 covers 13 residues. Trimming took 5 bases from V and 7 from J, leaving 15 bases between them. The germline CDR1 and CDR2 sequences are SGHTA and FQGNSA.